This T cell receptor beta chain was recorded in a study of T cell changes during pregnancy in multiple sclerosis. CDR3 length: 12 residues. Germline CDR1 and CDR2: MDHEN and SYDVKM. V shed 8 bases and J shed 4 bases, with 9 bases lying between them. Libraries were prepared by immunoSEQ multiplex PCR; TCRdb keeps only in-frame clonotypes and omits some of them. The data show around 50,000 clones, over 80% seen once. This material consisted of CD4+ T cells from peripheral blood mononuclear cells, taken in the third trimester of pregnancy. The TCR originated in a female donor with multiple sclerosis, enrolled in a pregnancy study. The gene calls are TRBV28 and TRBJ1-5, with no clear D. In DNA form, the CDR3 reads TGTGCCAGCCGTCCCGGTAATCAGCCCCAGCATTTT. Protein sequence: CASRPGNQPQHF.